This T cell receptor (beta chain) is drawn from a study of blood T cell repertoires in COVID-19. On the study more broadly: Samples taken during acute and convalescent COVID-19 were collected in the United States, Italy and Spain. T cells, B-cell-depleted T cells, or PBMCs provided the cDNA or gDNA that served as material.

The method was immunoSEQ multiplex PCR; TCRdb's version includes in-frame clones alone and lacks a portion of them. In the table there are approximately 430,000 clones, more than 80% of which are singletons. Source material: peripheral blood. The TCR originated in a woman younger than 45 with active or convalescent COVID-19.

The CDR3 sequence is CASSLAISGGAEEQFF. CDR3 nucleotide sequence: TGCGCCAGCAGCTTGGCCATTAGCGGGGGGGCTGAAGAGCAGTTCTTC. This chain links TRBV5-1 with TRBJ2-1; 11 nucleotides align to TRBD2. Trimming cost V 0 bases and J 10 bases; bases outside gene matches: 9. Germline CDR1 and CDR2: SGHRS and YFSETQ. This CDR3 comprises 16 residues.